The T cell receptor (beta chain) under discussion was sequenced for a study of shared clonotypes between healthy human individuals. The germline gives CDR1 SEHNR, CDR2 FQNEAQ (reference sequence). This CDR3 has 17 amino acids. V was trimmed by 2 bases and J by 2 bases, leaving 17 bases between them. A CD45RA-negative memory subset and a CD45RA+ naive subset were separated from the CD4+ cells. At a deep level, the assay was run. The table came from immunoSEQ multiplex PCR; TCRdb's copy has only in-frame clones and leaves some out. The sample lists over a million clones; about 77% were seen once. Note on this clone: The antigen remains undetermined.

Findings and caveats of the study: Large sequencing depth failed to make sorted-subset sequencing complete, rarefaction showed. The researchers took only blood, and tissue repertoires probably look different.

The chain recombines TRBV7-9 with TRBJ2-3; a possible D gene is TRBD2 (7 bases). The source of this sequence is a man aged 18 to 29 in good health. Specimen: memory CD4+ T cells sorted from blood. Subset given: CD45RA-negative fraction. The CDR3, as DNA: TGTGCCAGCAGCTTAACATCGGGGGGCCGGGTCACAGATACGCAGTATTTT. This codes for CASSLTSGGRVTDTQYF.